This record concerns one TCR beta chain sequence. Its antigen specificity is not known. The record has no base qualities; no much larger clone is one base away. The cohort comprised more than 550 healthy bone marrow donors. Cohort members were all nominally healthy when sampled, although unrecorded immune exposures were likely present. The donor was CMV seropositive and was included in the group of 300 or so seropositive cohort members. A peripheral blood sample was provided by each donor, and peripheral blood mononuclear cells were used for TCR beta sequencing. The Qiagen DNeasy Blood Extraction Kit was used to extract genomic DNA from the blood cell samples. Taken from the germline V gene (reference sequence), the CDR1 and CDR2 loops are LNHDA and SQIVND. The CDR3 spans 16 residues, from the cysteine through the phenylalanine. CDR3 DNA is the only sequence kept; it has 48 bases, read in frame from the first base. V loses 5 bases, J loses 0 bases, and the germline ends lie 13 bases apart.

Receptors were amplified or captured by the immunoSEQ multiplex PCR assay. For the multiplex PCR, a mixture combining 60 forward primers for TCR Vbeta segments and 13 reverse primers for TCR Jbeta segments was used. A multiplex PCR assay on genomic DNA amplified the CDR3 region of rearranged TCR beta genes. On the Illumina HiSeq System, the amplified TCR beta libraries were sequenced as 87-base-pair reads. The study's own analysis went as follows. A later analysis tallied roughly 78 million unique TCR beta chains across the 666 repertoires, and some 10 million of those chains were shared by two or more donors. To remove PCR and sequencing errors, raw reads were error-corrected and collapsed into unique sequences using a nearest-neighbor algorithm that merged closely related sequences. CDR3 sequences were aligned to IMGT reference sequences to assign V, D and J gene segments. For a sequence to be retained, a match of at least six nucleotides to both a V gene segment and a J gene segment was required. Rearrangements were called productive when the CDR3 lacked stop codons and stayed in frame with V and J; all others were non-productive. Following IMGT convention, CDR3 was defined as the stretch from the second conserved V-encoded cysteine to the conserved J-encoded phenylalanine. Sequences without an unambiguous match to a single V gene segment were excluded from the earlier analysis of a few hundred of the donors. In an earlier analysis of 587 of the donors, V segments were called functional above 56.7% productive rearrangements and were called segregating when the between-donor standard deviation exceeded 5%. To diagnose cytomegalovirus status from the catalog of TCR beta chain sequences, a statistical classification framework was built. V and J gene assignment, in a later analysis, came from comparing TCR nucleotide sequences with IMGT/GENE-DB human TR gene sequences. A later analysis assigned CDR3 sequences and most-parsimonious VDJ recombination scenarios with the TCRdist pipeline. In a later analysis, every TCR beta chain was defined by the combination of its CDR3 amino acid sequence and its V-gene family, and reads without a unique V-gene family were dropped. As a way to deal with suspected cross-contamination and a sequencing artifact, a later analysis dropped 450 to 700 nucleotide sequences that were highly shared and had low generation probability. In a later analysis, a clonal expansion index was calculated for each public chain from normalized within-repertoire ranks of inferred template counts. In a later analysis, generation probabilities were computed using a VDJ recombination model fitted to out-of-frame rearrangements, and the results were checked against IGoR. In a later analysis, hypergeometric tests were used to score TCR-TCR, TCR-HLA and TCR-CMV co-occurrence, with a repertoire-size bias correction applied to TCR pairs. False discovery rates were estimated in a later analysis by permuting HLA or CMV assignments 20 times. In a later analysis, co-occurring TCRs were grouped using DBSCAN, with TCRdist sequence similarity added in when clustering inside HLA-allele-positive subsets. Repertoires with fewer than 30,000 or more than 120,000 public chains were left out of co-occurrence clustering, as were about 5 repertoires with anomalous nucleotide sharing. Sourced from immuneACCESS, this table was stored by TCRdb with only in-frame sequences that have V and J called. A share of the clones is absent; for the studies checked, an unresolved V gene accounts for under half, and the remainder has no known explanation. V and J calls and clone size are those listed in that table; D and trimming were worked out from the DNA. The sample table records roughly 150,000 clones; about two thirds of these occur just once. Of the sample, 8.5% to 12% is held by the ten largest clones.

The entry originates in a study of cytomegalovirus exposure and HLA in healthy donors (dated by TCRdb to the late 2010s). Notes on the research overall: According to an earlier analysis of several hundred of the donors, roughly 180 million T cells yielded 90 million to 130 million unique TCR beta sequences and 276 Gb of sequence data. Around 320 gigabases of sequencing data and approximately 93 million unique TCR sequences were included in an early release covering roughly 600 HLA-typed donors. The genetic ancestry cluster associated with self-reported Caucasian donors included 80% to 90% of the 398 genotyped donors. The aim of the study was to test whether cataloging public T cell receptors could identify signatures of past pathogen exposure. The study used immunosequencing to profile the T cell repertoires of about 670 subjects and linked those repertoires to cytomegalovirus serostatus. A separate validation cohort of some 130 different subjects was used in addition to the roughly 620-subject first cohort. High-throughput TCR immunosequencing, statistical association of individual TCRs with disease status, and machine learning were combined to predict cytomegalovirus infection status. To study patterns of TCR occurrence, a later analysis re-analyzed previously published TCR beta repertoires from several hundred donors and added high-resolution HLA genotyping. Rather than using new phenotypic data, the later analysis identified candidate immune exposures from TCR beta sequences and from how often those sequences occurred across donors. In an earlier analysis of roughly 580 of the donors, high-throughput TCR beta sequencing was used to judge whether each TCR beta V gene segment behaved as functional or pseudogenic. Alongside the repertoire data, information on donor age, sex, ethnicity and CMV serostatus was compiled. Genome-wide SNP genotypes for about three fifths of the roughly 700 donors were used in a later genetic analysis, which treated that subset as a discovery cohort. All discovery cohort repertoires had been generated using a single sequencing platform. HLA typing covered class I and class II loci at four-digit resolution. The number of donors typed differed by locus, with about 629-640 for A, B, C, DRB1 and DQB1, roughly 520 for DQA1, over 600 for DPA1, and approximately 470 for DPB1. Because of strong linkage in the cohort, roughly five DR-DQ haplotypes were treated as single units for association and clustering. On average, roughly 200,000 unique TCR beta nucleotide sequences were sequenced per donor among a few hundred genotyped donors of the cohort, with 15% to 20% of those sequences being non-productive.

Findings and caveats that apply to the study as a whole: A total of fewer than 200 TCR beta chains were listed by the study as associated with cytomegalovirus. Because counts were too low, seventeen rarely observed V segments, including chromosome 9 orphons, were excluded from the earlier analysis of some 540 of the donors. Three of the identified cytomegalovirus-associated TCR beta chains were confirmed in vitro to be specific for cytomegalovirus antigens. Because HLA typing was unavailable for some donors at each locus, only the typed subset was used in association tests. A later analysis associated 16,951 TCR beta sequences with specific HLA alleles at a false discovery rate of 0.05. Correlated functional status among segregating V segments might be attributable to linkage disequilibrium, but an unknown experimental factor could not be ruled out. A later analysis found that TCR association rates varied across HLA loci, with DRB1 alleles showing the most associated TCRs and HLA-C alleles the fewest. A later genetic analysis reported fewer N-insertions in productive TCRs among donors in an Asian-associated ancestry cluster than the 666-donor mean. The authors suggested that the approach could potentially be generalized to other disease states and immunological phenotypes. In this cohort, only TCR beta chains were sequenced, and detectable features were limited by the absence of alpha or paired-chain data. The only immune exposure information available for the cohort was CMV serostatus. The presence/absence analyses assumed that sequencing depth was roughly uniform across donors, and that assumption may not be true. A further reported finding was that TCR beta sequences accurately predicted the HLA-A and HLA-B alleles for most subjects in the first cohort. According to a later analysis, most CMV-associated TCR beta chains appeared to be HLA-restricted, and the HLA associations seemed to be driven largely by CMV exposure. When HLA alleles, especially DR and DQ, strongly co-occurred, attributing TCR associations to individual alleles was difficult. The 87-base-pair reads could not distinguish some IMGT-functional V segments, including TRBV6-2 and TRBV6-3, so those segments were excluded. In a later analysis, HLA-associated TCR beta chains showed more clonal expansion and lower generation probabilities than non-associated chains that were equally common. A group of highly shared sequence variants was considered likely to be a technical artifact of the sequencing pipeline. Broadly in line with IMGT annotations, most TCR beta V segments showed up in productive rearrangements about 87% or about 30% of the time in an earlier analysis of several hundred of the donors. A later analysis reported that several top co-occurrence clusters appeared linked to parvovirus B19, influenza, CMV and Epstein-Barr virus. In a later genetic analysis, a missense DCLRE1C variant was associated with V-gene and J-gene trimming of TCR beta chains, and the association was replicated in an independent cohort. Most TCR sequences were seen in very few donors, while some public TCRs were found in many individuals. Cytomegalovirus status was reported to be diagnosed by the classifier with high specificity and sensitivity in both the original and validation cohorts.

The clonotype was recovered from a man younger than 40 in good health and CMV-seropositive. The chain is assembled from TRBV19 and TRBJ1-4, with the D segment identity uncertain. The sequenced material came from PBMCs. The CDR3 region: CASSARPQATNEKLFF. The bases are TGTGCCAGTAGTGCCCGGCCGCAGGCAACTAATGAAAAACTGTTTTTT.